The sequence of this TCR beta chain was determined in a study of patients and donors after allogeneic stem cell transplantation. CDR3 size: 13 residues. Germline loops: CDR1 SGHRS, CDR2 YFSETQ. V gave up 3 bases and J gave up 5 bases, with 11 bases separating them. TCRdb processed the RT-PCR reads anew with MiXCR; each CDR3 protein has one entry. The sample holds about 960,000 distinct CDR3 sequences, under 20% seen once. The V call is TRBV5-1, the J call TRBJ2-5; D may be TRBD2 (6 bases). The sequencing sample was made of blood, either unsorted or a sorted T cell fraction (not recorded which). The source of this sequence is a human donor who was either an allogeneic HSCT recipient or a stem cell or donor lymphocyte infusion donor (not recorded which). It is not recorded whose cells these are; they may come from a transplant donor. The CDR3 DNA is TGCGCCAGCAGCTCCGGGACTTTCGAGACCCAGTACTTC. It translates to CASSSGTFETQYF. Full variable domain (rest looked up from reference TRBV5-1 and TRBJ2-5): KAGVTQTPRYLIKTRGQQVTLSCSPISGHRSVSWYQQTPGQGLQFLFEYFSETQRNKGNFPGRFSGRQFSNSRSEMNVSTLELGDSALYLCASSSGTFETQYFGPGTRLLVL.